This T cell receptor beta chain is drawn from a study of blood T cell repertoires in COVID-19. In the study overall: The samples span acute and convalescent COVID-19 from the United States, Italy and Spain.

In the authors' methods: The assay estimated nucleated cells by amplifying reference gene primers. The data were produced by immunoSEQ multiplex PCR, yet TCRdb's version contains in-frame clones alone and is incomplete. That table gives V, J and clone size, and the DNA gave D and trimming. Of around 140,000 clones in the sample, approximately 80% were seen once. This clone occurred a few times. With 0 bases clipped from V and 6 bases from J, the junction kept 6 bases outside the gene matches. Germline CDR1 SQVTM, CDR2 ANQGSEA. This CDR3 contains 14 residues. The clonotype comes from a man between 45 and 60 years old with acute or convalescent COVID-19. This rearrangement joins TRBV29-1 to TRBJ2-5, with 8 bases that match TRBD1. Sample: peripheral blood. The DNA of the CDR3 is TGCAGCGTTGAAGATGGGCAGGGGGCCCAGACCCAGTACTTC. It specifies CSVEDGQGAQTQYF.